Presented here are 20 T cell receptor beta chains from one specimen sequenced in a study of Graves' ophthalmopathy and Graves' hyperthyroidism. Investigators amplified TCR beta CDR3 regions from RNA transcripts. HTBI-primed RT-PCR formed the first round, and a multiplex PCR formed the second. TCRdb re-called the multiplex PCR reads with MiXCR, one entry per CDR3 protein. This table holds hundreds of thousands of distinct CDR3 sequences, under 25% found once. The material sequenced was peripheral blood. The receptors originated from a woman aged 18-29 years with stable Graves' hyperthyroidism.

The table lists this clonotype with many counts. The CDR3 sequence: CASSVDGGRETQYF. DNA for the CDR3: TGTGCCAGCAGCGTGGATGGGGGGCGGGAGACCCAGTACTTC. The genes are TRBV9 and TRBJ2-5; tentatively, D is TRBD1 or TRBD2 (6 bases each). CDR3 length equals 14 residues. The V gene lost 2 bases and the J gene lost 5 bases, with 13 bases spanning the gap. CDR1 is SGDLS and CDR2 is YYNGEE in the germline V gene. The whole variable domain, remainder taken from reference TRBV9 and TRBJ2-5, is DSGVTQTPKHLITATGQRVTLRCSPRSGDLSVYWYQQSLDQGLQFLIQYYNGEERAKGNILERFSAQQFPDLHSELNLSSLELGDSALYFCASSVDGGRETQYFGPGTRLLVL.

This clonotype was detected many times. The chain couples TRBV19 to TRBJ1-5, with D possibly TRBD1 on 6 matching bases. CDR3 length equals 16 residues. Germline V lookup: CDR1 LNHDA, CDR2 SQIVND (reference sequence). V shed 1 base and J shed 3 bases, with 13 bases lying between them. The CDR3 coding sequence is TGTGCCAGTAGTATAGTCGGGGGGGCGGTCAATCAGCCCCAGCATTTT. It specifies CASSIVGGAVNQPQHF.

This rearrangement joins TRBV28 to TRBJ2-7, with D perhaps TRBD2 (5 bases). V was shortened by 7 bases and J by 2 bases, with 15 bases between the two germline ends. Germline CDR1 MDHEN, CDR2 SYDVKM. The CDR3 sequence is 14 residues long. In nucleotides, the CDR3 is TGTGCCAGCACCCTGGGGAGAGGACCCTACGAGCAGTACTTC. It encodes CASTLGRGPYEQYF.

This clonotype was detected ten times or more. As DNA, the CDR3 is TGTGCCAGCAGCTTAGCGCAATGGCGGGAGGGGTATTTT. This translates into CASSLAQWREGYF. The chain links TRBV7-2 to TRBJ2-3; 9 bases align to TRBD2. The CDR3 sequence is 13 residues long. Losses at the gene ends were 0 bases for V and 14 bases for J; bases not matched to a gene: 6. The germline V gene encodes CDR1 SGHTA and CDR2 FQGNSA.

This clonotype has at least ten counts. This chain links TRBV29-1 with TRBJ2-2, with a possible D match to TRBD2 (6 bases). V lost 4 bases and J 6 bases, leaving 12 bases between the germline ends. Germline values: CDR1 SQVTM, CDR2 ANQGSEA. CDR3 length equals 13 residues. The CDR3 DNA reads TGCAGCGTTGTTAAGAGGGAGGCCGGGGAGCTGTTTTTT. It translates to CSVVKREAGELFF.

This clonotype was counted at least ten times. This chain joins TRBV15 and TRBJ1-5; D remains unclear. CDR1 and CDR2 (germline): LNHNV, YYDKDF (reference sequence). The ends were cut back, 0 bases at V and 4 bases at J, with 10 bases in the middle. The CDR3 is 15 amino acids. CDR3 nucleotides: TGTGCCACCAGCAGAGAAAGGGTGGAGAATCAGCCCCAGCATTTT. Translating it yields CATSRERVENQPQHF.

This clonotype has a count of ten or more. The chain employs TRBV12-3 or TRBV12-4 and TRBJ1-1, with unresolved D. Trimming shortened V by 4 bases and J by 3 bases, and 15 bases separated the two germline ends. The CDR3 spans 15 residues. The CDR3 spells CASSSTGRMDTEAFF. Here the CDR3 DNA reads TGTGCCAGCAGTTCCACGGGGAGGATGGACACTGAAGCTTTCTTT.

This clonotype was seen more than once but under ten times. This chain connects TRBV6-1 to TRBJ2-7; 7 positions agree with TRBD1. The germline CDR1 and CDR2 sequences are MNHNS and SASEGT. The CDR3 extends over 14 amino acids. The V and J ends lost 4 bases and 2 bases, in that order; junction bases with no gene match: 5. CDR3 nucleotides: TGTGCCAGCAGTGTACAGGGGCAACCCTACGAGCAGTACTTC. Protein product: CASSVQGQPYEQYF.

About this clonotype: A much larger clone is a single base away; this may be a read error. CDR3: CASRAMSTGELFF. DNA for the CDR3: TGTGCCAGCCGGGCCATGAGTACCGGGGAGCTGTTTTTT. This chain connects TRBV12-3 or TRBV12-4 to TRBJ2-2, with unresolved D. V gave up 8 bases and J gave up 5 bases, with 12 bases separating them. The CDR3 extends over 13 amino acids.

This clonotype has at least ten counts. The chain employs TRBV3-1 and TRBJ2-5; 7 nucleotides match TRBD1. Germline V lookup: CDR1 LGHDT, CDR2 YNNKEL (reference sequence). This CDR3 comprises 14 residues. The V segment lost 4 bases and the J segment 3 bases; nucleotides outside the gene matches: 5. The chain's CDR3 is CASSPWTGEETQYF. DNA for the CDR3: TGTGCCAGCAGCCCCTGGACAGGCGAAGAGACCCAGTACTTC.

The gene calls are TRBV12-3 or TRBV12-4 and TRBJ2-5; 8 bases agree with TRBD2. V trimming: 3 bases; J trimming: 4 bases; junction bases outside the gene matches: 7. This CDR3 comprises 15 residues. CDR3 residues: CASSFGTAGGETQYF. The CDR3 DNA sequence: TGTGCCAGCAGTTTTGGGACGGCGGGAGGAGAGACCCAGTACTTC.

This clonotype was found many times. The CDR3 DNA reads TGTGCCGGGGGTACCCACTACCCTTCCGAGCAGTACTTC. Translated: CAGGTHYPSEQYF. This chain joins TRBV6-2 or TRBV6-3 and TRBJ2-7, with D perhaps assigned TRBD1 or TRBD2 (5 bases each). Trimming removed 11 bases from V and 6 bases from J, with 20 bases in between. Germline CDR1 reads MNHEY; CDR2 reads SVGEGT. The CDR3 has 13 amino acids.

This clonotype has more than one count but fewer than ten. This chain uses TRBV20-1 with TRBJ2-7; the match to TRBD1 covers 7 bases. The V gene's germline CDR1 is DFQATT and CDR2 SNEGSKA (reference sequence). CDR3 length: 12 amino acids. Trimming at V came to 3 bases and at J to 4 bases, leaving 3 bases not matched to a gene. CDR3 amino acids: CSASPRGYEQYF. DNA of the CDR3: TGCAGTGCTAGTCCCAGGGGGTACGAGCAGTACTTC.

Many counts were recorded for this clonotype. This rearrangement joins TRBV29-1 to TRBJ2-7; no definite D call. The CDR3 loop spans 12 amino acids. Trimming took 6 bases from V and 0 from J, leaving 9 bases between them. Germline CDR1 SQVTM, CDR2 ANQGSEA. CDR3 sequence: CSVTKSSYEQYF. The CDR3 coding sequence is TGCAGCGTGACAAAAAGCTCCTACGAGCAGTACTTC.

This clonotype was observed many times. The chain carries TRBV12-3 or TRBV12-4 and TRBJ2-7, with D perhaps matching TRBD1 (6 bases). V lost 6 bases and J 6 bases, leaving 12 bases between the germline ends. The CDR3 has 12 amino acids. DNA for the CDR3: TGTGCCAGCAGCCAAACAGGGACCGAGCAGTACTTC. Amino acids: CASSQTGTEQYF.

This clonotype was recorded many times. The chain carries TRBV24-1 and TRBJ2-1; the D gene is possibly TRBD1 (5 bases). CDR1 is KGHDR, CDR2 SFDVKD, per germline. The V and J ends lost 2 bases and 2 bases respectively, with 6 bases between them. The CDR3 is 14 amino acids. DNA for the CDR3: TGTGCCACCAGTGATTCGACAGCCTACAATGAGCAGTTCTTC. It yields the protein CATSDSTAYNEQFF.

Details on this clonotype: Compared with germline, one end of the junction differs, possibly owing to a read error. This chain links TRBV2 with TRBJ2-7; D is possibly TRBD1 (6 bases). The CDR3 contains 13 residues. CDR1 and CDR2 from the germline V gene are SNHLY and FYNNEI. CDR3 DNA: TGTGCCACCCGGGACAAATTCTCCTACGAGCAGGACTTC. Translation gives CATRDKFSYEQDF.

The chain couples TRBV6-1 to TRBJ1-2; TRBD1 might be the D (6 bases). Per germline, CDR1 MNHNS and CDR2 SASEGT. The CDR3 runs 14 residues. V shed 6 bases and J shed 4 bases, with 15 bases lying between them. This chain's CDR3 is CASREDRPVYGYTF. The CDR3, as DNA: TGTGCCAGCAGGGAGGACAGACCCGTCTATGGCTACACCTTC.

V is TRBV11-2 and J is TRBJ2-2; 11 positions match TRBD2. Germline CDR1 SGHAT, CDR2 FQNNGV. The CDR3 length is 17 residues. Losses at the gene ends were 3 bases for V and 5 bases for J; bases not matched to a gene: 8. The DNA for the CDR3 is TGTGCCAGCAGCTTCACTAGCGGGGGATCCTTTACCGGGGAGCTGTTTTTT. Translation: CASSFTSGGSFTGELFF.

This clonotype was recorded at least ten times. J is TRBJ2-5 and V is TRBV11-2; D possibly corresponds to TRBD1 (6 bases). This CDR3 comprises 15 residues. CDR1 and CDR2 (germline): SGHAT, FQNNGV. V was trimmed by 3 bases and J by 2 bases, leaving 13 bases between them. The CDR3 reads CASSLQTGPQETQYF. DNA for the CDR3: TGTGCCAGCAGCTTGCAGACAGGACCGCAAGAGACCCAGTACTTC.